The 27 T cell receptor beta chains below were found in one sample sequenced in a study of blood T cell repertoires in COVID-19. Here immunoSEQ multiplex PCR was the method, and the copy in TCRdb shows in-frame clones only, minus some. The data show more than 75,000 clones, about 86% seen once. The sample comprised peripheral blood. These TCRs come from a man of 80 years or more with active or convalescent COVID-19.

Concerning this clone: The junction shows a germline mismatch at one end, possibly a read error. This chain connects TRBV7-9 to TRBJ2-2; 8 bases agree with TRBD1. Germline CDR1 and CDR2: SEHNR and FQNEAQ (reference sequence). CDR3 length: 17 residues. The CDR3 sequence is CASSLAGTGYHTWELFF. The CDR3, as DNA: TGTGCCAGCAGCTTAGCCGGGACAGGATACCACACCTGGGAGCTGTTTTTT.

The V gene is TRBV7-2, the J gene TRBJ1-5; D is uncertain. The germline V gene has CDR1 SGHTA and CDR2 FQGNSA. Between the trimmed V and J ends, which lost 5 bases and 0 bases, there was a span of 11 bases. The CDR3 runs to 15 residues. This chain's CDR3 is CASSPRLYSNQPQHF. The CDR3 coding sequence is TGTGCCAGCAGCCCCAGGTTGTATAGCAATCAGCCCCAGCATTTT.

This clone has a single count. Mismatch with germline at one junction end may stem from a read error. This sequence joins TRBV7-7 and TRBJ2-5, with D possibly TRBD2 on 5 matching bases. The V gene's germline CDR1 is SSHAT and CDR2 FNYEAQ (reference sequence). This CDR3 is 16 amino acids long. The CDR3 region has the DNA TGTGCTAGCAGCTTAGACGTGGGAGCCGGCCAAGAGACCCAGTACTTC. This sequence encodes CASSLDVGAGQETQYF.

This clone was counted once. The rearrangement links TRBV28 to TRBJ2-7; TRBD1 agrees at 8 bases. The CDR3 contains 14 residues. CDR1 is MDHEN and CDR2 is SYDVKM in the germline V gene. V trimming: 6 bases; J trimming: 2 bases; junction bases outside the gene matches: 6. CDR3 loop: CASSQGQATYEQYF. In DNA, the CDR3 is TGTGCCAGCAGCCAGGGACAGGCCACCTACGAGCAGTACTTC.

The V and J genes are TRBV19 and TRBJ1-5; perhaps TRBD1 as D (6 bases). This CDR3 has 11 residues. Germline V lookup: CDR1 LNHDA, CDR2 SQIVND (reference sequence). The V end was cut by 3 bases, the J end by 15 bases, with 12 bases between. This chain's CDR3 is CASSILGTRHF. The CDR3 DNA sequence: TGTGCCAGTAGTATTTTGGGGACAAGGCATTTT.

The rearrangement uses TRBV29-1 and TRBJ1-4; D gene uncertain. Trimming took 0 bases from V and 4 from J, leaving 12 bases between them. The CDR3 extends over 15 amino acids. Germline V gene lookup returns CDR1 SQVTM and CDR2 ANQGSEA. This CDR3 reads CSVEDRGLGNEKLFF. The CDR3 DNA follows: TGCAGCGTTGAAGATCGAGGGTTGGGTAATGAAAAACTGTTTTTT.

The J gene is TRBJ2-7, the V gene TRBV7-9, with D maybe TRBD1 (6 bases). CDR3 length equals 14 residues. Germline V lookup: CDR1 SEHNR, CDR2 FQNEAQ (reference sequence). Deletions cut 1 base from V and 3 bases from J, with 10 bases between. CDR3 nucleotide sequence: TGTGCCAGCAGCTTAGTTGGCAGGGGCTACGAGCAGTACTTC. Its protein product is CASSLVGRGYEQYF.

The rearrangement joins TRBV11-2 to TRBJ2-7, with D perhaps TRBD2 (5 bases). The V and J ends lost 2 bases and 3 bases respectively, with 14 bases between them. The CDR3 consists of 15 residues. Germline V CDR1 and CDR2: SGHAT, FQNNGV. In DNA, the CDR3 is TGTGCCAGCAGCTTATTAGCCAGGAGCGGCTACGAGCAGTACTTC. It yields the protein CASSLLARSGYEQYF.

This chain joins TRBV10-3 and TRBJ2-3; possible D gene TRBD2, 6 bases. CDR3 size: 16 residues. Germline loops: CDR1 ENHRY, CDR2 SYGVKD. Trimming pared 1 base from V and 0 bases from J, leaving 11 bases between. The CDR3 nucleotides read TGTGCCATCAGTGAGTGGATAGCGGAAAGCACAGATACGCAGTATTTT. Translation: CAISEWIAESTDTQYF.

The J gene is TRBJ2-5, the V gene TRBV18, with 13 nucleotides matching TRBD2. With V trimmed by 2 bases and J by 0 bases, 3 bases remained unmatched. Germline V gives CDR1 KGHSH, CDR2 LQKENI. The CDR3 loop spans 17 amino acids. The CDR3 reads CASSPRLAGGNQETQYF. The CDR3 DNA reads TGTGCCAGCTCACCAAGACTAGCGGGAGGTAACCAAGAGACCCAGTACTTC.

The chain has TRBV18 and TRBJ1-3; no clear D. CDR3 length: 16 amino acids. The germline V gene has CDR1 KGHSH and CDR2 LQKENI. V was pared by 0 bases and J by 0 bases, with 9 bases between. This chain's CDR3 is CASSPPELRSGNTIYF. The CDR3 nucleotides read TGTGCCAGCTCACCACCGGAGTTGCGCTCTGGAAACACCATATATTTT.

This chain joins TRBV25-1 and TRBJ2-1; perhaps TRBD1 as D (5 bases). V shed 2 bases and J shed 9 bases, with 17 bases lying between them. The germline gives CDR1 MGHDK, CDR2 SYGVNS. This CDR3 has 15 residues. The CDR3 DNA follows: TGTGCCAGCAGTGAACGTCCAGGGTTCCAGGGTGAGCAGTTCTTC. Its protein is CASSERPGFQGEQFF.

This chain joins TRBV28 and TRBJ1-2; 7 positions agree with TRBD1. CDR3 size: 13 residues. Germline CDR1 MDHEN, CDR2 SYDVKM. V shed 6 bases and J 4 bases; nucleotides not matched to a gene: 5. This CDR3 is CASRNTGVYGYTF. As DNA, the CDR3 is TGTGCCAGCAGAAATACAGGGGTCTATGGCTACACCTTC.

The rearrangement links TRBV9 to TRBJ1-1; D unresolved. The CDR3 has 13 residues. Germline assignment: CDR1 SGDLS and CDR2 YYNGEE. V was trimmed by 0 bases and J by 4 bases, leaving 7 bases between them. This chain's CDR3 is CASSVVLGTEAFF. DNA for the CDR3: TGTGCCAGCAGCGTAGTACTCGGCACTGAAGCTTTCTTT. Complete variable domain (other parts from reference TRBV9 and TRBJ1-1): DSGVTQTPKHLITATGQRVTLRCSPRSGDLSVYWYQQSLDQGLQFLIQYYNGEERAKGNILERFSAQQFPDLHSELNLSSLELGDSALYFCASSVVLGTEAFFGQGTRLTVV.

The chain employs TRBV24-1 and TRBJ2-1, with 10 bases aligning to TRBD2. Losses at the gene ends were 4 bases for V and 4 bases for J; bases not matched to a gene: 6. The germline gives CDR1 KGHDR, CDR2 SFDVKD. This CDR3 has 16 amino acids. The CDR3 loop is CATSELAGGRYNEQFF. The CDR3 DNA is TGTGCCACCAGTGAATTAGCGGGAGGAAGGTACAATGAGCAGTTCTTC.

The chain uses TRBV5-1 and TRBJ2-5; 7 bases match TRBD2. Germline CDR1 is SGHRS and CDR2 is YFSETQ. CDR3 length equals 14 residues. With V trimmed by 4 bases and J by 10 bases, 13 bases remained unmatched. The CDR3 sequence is CASSQNSGLGDQYF. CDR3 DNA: TGCGCCAGCAGCCAAAATAGCGGGCTCGGGGACCAGTACTTC.

The CDR3 spells CASSLGGVSSYEQYF. DNA of the CDR3: TGTGCCAGCAGCTTAGGGGGGGTGAGCTCCTACGAGCAGTACTTC. The chain uses TRBV11-2 and TRBJ2-7; a possible D gene is TRBD2 (6 bases). The germline CDR1 and CDR2 sequences are SGHAT and FQNNGV. The CDR3 is 15 amino acids. Trimming cost V 1 base and J 0 bases, with 10 bases left between them.

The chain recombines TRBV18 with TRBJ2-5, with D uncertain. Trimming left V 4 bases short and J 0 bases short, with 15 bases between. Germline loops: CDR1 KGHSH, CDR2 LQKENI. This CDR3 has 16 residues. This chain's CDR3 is CASSRFLAANQETQYF. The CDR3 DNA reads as TGTGCCAGCTCACGGTTCCTGGCGGCAAACCAAGAGACCCAGTACTTC. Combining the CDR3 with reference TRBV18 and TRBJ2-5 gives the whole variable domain NAGVMQNPRHLVRRRGQEARLRCSPMKGHSHVYWYRQLPEEGLKFMVYLQKENIIDESGMPKERFSAEFPKEGPSILRIQQVVRGDSAAYFCASSRFLAANQETQYFGPGTRLLVL.

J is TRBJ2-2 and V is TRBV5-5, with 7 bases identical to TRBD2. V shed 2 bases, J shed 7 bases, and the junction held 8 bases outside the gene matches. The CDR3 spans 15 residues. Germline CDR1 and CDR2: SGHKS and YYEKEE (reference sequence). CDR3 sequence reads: CASSFRWRESGELFF. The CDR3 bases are TGTGCCAGCAGCTTTCGTTGGCGGGAGAGCGGGGAGCTGTTTTTT.

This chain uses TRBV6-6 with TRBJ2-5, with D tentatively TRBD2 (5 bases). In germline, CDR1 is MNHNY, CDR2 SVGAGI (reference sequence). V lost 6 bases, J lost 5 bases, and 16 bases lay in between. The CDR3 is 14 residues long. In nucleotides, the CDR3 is TGTGCCAGCAGCCAACCAACTAGTTGGGAGACCCAGTACTTC. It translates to CASSQPTSWETQYF.

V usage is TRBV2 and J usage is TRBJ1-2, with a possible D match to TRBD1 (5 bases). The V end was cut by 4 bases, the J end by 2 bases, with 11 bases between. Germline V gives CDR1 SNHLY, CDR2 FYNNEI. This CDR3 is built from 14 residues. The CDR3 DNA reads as TGTGCCAGCAGTGCCCTGGGACTGAACTATGGCTACACCTTC. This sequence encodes CASSALGLNYGYTF.

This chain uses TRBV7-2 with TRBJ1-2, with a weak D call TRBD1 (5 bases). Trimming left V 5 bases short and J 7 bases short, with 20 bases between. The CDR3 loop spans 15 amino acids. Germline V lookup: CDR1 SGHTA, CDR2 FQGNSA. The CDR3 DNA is TGTGCCAGCAGCCCCCGAAGCGGGGACTTACGTGGCTACACCTTC. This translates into CASSPRSGDLRGYTF.

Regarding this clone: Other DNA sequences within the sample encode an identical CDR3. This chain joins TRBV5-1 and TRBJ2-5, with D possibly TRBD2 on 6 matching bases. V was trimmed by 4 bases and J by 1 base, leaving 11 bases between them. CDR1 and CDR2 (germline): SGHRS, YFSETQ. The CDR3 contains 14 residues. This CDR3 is CASSLGTLQETQYF. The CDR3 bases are TGCGCCAGCAGCCTTGGGACTCTCCAAGAGACCCAGTACTTC.

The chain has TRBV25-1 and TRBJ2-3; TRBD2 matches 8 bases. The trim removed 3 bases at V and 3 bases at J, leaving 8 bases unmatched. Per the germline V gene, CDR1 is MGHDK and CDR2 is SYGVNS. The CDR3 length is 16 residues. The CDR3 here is CASSESTGRGTDTQYF. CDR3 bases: TGTGCCAGCAGTGAGTCCACCGGGAGGGGAACAGATACGCAGTATTTT.

Here the CDR3 DNA reads TGTGCCAGCAGTAAGGGAAGGGGGTTCGGCGAGCAGTACTTC. As protein: CASSKGRGFGEQYF. The chain recombines TRBV6-5 with TRBJ2-7, with TRBD1 as a possible D gene (6 bases). The germline CDR1 and CDR2 sequences are MNHEY and SVGAGI. The CDR3 has 14 residues. V was pared by 5 bases and J by 6 bases, with 17 bases between.

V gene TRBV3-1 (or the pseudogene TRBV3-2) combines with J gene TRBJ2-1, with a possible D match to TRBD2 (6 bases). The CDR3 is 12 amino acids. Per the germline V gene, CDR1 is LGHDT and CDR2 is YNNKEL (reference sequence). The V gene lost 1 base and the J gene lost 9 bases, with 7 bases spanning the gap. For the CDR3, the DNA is TGTGCCAGCAGCCAAGTGGGGGGTGAGCAGTTCTTC. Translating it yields CASSQVGGEQFF.

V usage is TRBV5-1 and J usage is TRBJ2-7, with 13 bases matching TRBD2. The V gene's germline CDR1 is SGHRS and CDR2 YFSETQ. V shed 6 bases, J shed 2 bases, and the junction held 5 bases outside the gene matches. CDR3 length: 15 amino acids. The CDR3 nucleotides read TGCGCCAGCACCGCCGGGACTAGCGGGGCCTACGAGCAGTACTTC. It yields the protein CASTAGTSGAYEQYF.